The 14 T cell receptor beta chains below all came from one sample that was sequenced in a study of control samples from healthy donors and cancer patients. This table comes from immunoSEQ multiplex PCR, and its TCRdb copy is limited to in-frame clones, with some not included. This table has around 200,000 clones, 91% appearing once. What was sequenced was blood. These receptors all come from a woman aged 25 to 39 in good health.

This chain joins TRBV11-3 and TRBJ1-2, with unresolved D. Germline V gene sequence: CDR1 SGHNT, CDR2 YENEEA. This CDR3 region has 13 residues. V was clipped by 1 base and J by 0 bases, with 3 bases between them. The CDR3 region has the DNA TGTGCCAGCAGCTTAGGGTCTAACTATGGCTACACCTTC. Amino acids: CASSLGSNYGYTF.

The rearrangement links TRBV2 to TRBJ1-1; D not resolved. Trimming took off 4 bases at V and 0 bases at J, with 9 bases between the two ends. The germline V gene encodes CDR1 SNHLY and CDR2 FYNNEI. The length of the CDR3 is 14 residues. CDR3 residues: CASSVETVNTEAFF. The CDR3 DNA reads as TGTGCCAGCAGTGTCGAGACGGTGAACACTGAAGCTTTCTTT. The full variable domain, in which reference TRBV2 and TRBJ1-1 provide the parts outside the CDR3, is EPEVTQTPSHQVTQMGQEVILRCVPISNHLYFYWYRQILGQKVEFLVSFYNNEISEKSEIFDDQFSVERPDGSNFTLKIRSTKLEDSAMYFCASSVETVNTEAFFGQGTRLTVV.

V and J are TRBV3-1 (or the pseudogene TRBV3-2) and TRBJ2-7, with D perhaps being TRBD1 or TRBD2 (7 bases each). The CDR3 has 12 residues. CDR1 is LGHDT, CDR2 YNNKEL, per germline (reference sequence). Trimming left V 5 bases short and J 7 bases short, with 12 bases between. CDR3 in amino acids: CASSDREGEQYF. CDR3 nucleotides: TGTGCCAGCAGCGACAGGGAGGGGGAGCAGTACTTC.

The rearrangement links TRBV25-1 to TRBJ2-7; the D gene is possibly TRBD2 (6 bases). CDR1 and CDR2 from the germline V gene are MGHDK and SYGVNS. V was trimmed by 2 bases and J by 2 bases, leaving 10 bases between them. This CDR3 is 14 amino acids long. The CDR3 here is CASSEGGITYEQYF. In DNA form, the CDR3 reads TGTGCCAGCAGTGAAGGAGGGATTACCTACGAGCAGTACTTC.

This chain links TRBV2 with TRBJ2-7; TRBD2 aligns across 12 bases. Germline V gene sequence: CDR1 SNHLY, CDR2 FYNNEI. Trimming at V came to 6 bases and at J to 7 bases, leaving 7 bases not matched to a gene. The CDR3 has 14 amino acids. The CDR3 region is CASRGLAGLGEQYF. DNA for the CDR3: TGTGCCAGCAGAGGACTAGCGGGGCTTGGGGAGCAGTACTTC.

The rearrangement joins TRBV7-8 to TRBJ1-4; 7 nucleotides match TRBD1. The V gene end was trimmed by 1 base and the J gene end by 7 bases; junction bases not matched to a gene: 3. The CDR3 runs 14 residues. Germline V gene sequence: CDR1 SGHVS, CDR2 FQNEAQ. CDR3 nucleotides: TGTGCCAGCAGCTTAGGGCAGGGGGGTGAAAAACTGTTTTTT. It yields the protein CASSLGQGGEKLFF.

The rearrangement joins TRBV9 to TRBJ2-1, with TRBD2 identical over 16 bases. Germline trimming cut 3 bases from V and 1 base from J; bases unmatched to any gene: 7. The germline CDR1 and CDR2 sequences are SGDLS and YYNGEE. The CDR3 is 19 residues long. CDR3 nucleotides: TGTGCCAGCAGCGGGGGGACTAGCGGGAGGGTGGATTCCTACAATGAGCAGTTCTTC. Its translation is CASSGGTSGRVDSYNEQFF.

V is TRBV12-2 and J is TRBJ2-7; the tabulated D call, TRBD1, remains unverified against the DNA. TRBV12-2 is classified as a pseudogene. The CDR3 totals 15 residues. CDR3 nucleotide sequence: TGTGCAAGTCGCTTAGCGACGACAGGGGTATACGAGCAGTACTTC. This codes for CASRLATTGVYEQYF.

The chain links TRBV11-3 to TRBJ1-2; D is undetermined. Germline CDR1 SGHNT, CDR2 YENEEA. Between the trimmed V and J ends, which lost 2 bases and 2 bases, there was a span of 6 bases. This CDR3 is built from 13 residues. For the CDR3, the DNA is TGTGCCAGCAGCTTAACACAGAACTATGGCTACACCTTC. This sequence encodes CASSLTQNYGYTF. The full variable domain, completed using reference TRBV11-3 and TRBJ1-2, is EAGVVQSPRYKIIEKKQPVAFWCNPISGHNTLYWYLQNLGQGPELLIRYENEEAVDDSQLPKDRFSAERLKGVDSTLKIQPAELGDSAVYLCASSLTQNYGYTFGSGTRLTVV.

The sample holds one count of this clone. This chain uses TRBV21-1 with TRBJ1-6. TRBV21-1 is tagged as a pseudogene. The CDR3 contains 14 residues. As DNA, the CDR3 is TGTGCCAGCAGCAAAGTAGGGTATAATTCACCCCTCCACTTT. Its translation is CASSKVGYNSPLHF.

This chain uses TRBV14 with TRBJ2-7, with D hard to call. Trimming cost V 2 bases and J 1 base, with 6 bases left between them. This CDR3 is built from 13 residues. Germline V gene sequence: CDR1 SGHDN, CDR2 FVKESK. The CDR3 bases are TGTGCCAGCAGCCAACATCTTTCCTACGAGCAGTACTTC. Its translation: CASSQHLSYEQYF.

This clone occurred once. The gene calls are TRBV4-1 and TRBJ2-3, with 10 bases lining up with TRBD2. This CDR3 has 15 amino acids. V trimming: 1 base; J trimming: 3 bases; junction bases outside the gene matches: 1. Germline CDR1 MGHRA, CDR2 YSYEKL. The CDR3 loop reads CASSQVAGGTDTQYF. In DNA form, the CDR3 reads TGCGCCAGCAGCCAAGTAGCGGGGGGTACAGATACGCAGTATTTT.

This clone was picked up one time. The chain combines TRBV29-1 with TRBJ2-1; 15 nucleotides agree with TRBD2. This CDR3 has 15 residues. J was trimmed by 9 bases and V by 0 bases; bases with no gene match: 3. Germline CDR1 reads SQVTM; CDR2 reads ANQGSEA. The CDR3 DNA sequence: TGCAGCGTTGAAGAGGGACTAGCGGGAGGTGTTGAGCAGTTCTTC. Protein: CSVEEGLAGGVEQFF.

The J gene is TRBJ1-1, the V gene TRBV15; the D is unclear. This CDR3 has 13 amino acids. Between the trimmed V and J ends, which lost 2 bases and 0 bases, there was a span of 4 bases. From germline, CDR1 is LNHNV and CDR2 YYDKDF (reference sequence). The CDR3 DNA reads as TGTGCCACCAGCAGACCCATGAACACTGAAGCTTTCTTT. This gives the protein CATSRPMNTEAFF.